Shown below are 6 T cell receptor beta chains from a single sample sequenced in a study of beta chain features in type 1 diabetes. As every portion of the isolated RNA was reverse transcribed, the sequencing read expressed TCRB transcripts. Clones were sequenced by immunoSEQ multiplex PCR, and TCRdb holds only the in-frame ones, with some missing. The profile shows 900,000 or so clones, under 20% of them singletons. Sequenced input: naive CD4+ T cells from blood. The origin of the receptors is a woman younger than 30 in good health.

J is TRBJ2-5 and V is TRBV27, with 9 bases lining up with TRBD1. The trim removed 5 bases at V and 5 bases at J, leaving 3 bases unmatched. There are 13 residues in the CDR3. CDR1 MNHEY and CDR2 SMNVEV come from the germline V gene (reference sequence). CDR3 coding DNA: TGTGCCAGCAGTGGGACAGGGACGGAGACCCAGTACTTC. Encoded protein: CASSGTGTETQYF.

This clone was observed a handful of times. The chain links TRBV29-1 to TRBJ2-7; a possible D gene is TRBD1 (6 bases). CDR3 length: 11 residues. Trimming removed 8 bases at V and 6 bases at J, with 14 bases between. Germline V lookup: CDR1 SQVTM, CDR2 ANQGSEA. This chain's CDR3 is CSIQTGLEQYF. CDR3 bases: TGCAGCATCCAGACAGGTCTCGAGCAGTACTTC.

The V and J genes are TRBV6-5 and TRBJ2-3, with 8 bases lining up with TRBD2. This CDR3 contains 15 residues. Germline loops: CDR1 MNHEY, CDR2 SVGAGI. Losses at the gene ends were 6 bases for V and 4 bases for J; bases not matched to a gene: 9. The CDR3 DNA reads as TGTGCCAGCAGACCAAGCGGACTAGCTGCAGATACGCAGTATTTT. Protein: CASRPSGLAADTQYF.

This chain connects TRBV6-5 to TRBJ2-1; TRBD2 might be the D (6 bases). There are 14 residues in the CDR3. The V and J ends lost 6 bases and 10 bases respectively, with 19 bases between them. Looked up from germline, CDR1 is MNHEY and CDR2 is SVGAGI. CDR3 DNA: TGTGCCAGCAGCCCGGGACTCCCAACCGCGGAGCAGTTCTTC. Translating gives CASSPGLPTAEQFF.

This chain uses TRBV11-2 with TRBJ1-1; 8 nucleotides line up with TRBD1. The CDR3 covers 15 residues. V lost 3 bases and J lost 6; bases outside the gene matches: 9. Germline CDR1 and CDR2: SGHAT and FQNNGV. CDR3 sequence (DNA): TGTGCCAGCAGCTTTCAACCAGGGGGCCTATCTGAAGCTTTCTTT. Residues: CASSFQPGGLSEAFF.

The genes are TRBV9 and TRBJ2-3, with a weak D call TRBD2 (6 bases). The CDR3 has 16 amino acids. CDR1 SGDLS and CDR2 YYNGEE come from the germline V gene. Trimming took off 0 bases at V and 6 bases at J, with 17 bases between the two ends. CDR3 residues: CASSVEEGGAWDTQYF. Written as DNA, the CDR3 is TGTGCCAGCAGCGTAGAAGAAGGCGGGGCCTGGGATACGCAGTATTTT.